These T cell receptor beta chains were read from a single sample in a study of T cell responses to AZD1222 COVID-19 vaccine. Using immunoSEQ multiplex PCR, the repertoire was profiled, and TCRdb retains in-frame clones only, with some absent. The sample carries around 150,000 clones, 88% recorded once. The input for sequencing was peripheral blood, taken on day 0 of AZD1222 vaccination. Every receptor here comes from an adult in good health. Each CDR3 is given with its conserved first and last residue. Fields, in order: V gene, J gene, CDR3 protein.

v_call: TRBV6-2/TRBV6-3; j_call: TRBJ2-1; cdr3_aa: CASSSAGGFSYNEQFF
v_call: TRBV20-1; j_call: TRBJ2-1; cdr3_aa: CSAPRNNEQFF
v_call: TRBV19; j_call: TRBJ1-1; cdr3_aa: CASSIGQGLMNTEAFF
v_call: TRBV28; j_call: TRBJ1-2; cdr3_aa: CASSGGQGYGYTF
v_call: TRBV19; j_call: TRBJ2-7; cdr3_aa: CASSMRRGPSYEQYF
v_call: TRBV18; j_call: TRBJ1-4; cdr3_aa: CASSRDRTWSTNEKLFF
v_call: TRBV12-3/TRBV12-4; j_call: TRBJ2-7; cdr3_aa: CASSGQGSYEQYF
v_call: TRBV11-1; j_call: TRBJ1-2; cdr3_aa: CASSLGQNYGYTF
v_call: TRBV5-6; j_call: TRBJ2-7; cdr3_aa: CASSLAGTGAYEQYF
v_call: TRBV7-2; j_call: TRBJ2-1; cdr3_aa: CASSPPNSYNEQFF
v_call: TRBV9; j_call: TRBJ1-2; cdr3_aa: CASSVGVGPASYGYTF
v_call: TRBV6-6; j_call: TRBJ1-5; cdr3_aa: CASSPLRGWESNQPQHF
v_call: TRBV28; j_call: TRBJ1-2; cdr3_aa: CASSFSDRGRYGYTF
v_call: TRBV9; j_call: TRBJ1-3; cdr3_aa: CASTRQAEHGNTIYF
v_call: TRBV29-1; j_call: TRBJ1-2; cdr3_aa: CSVDRQGDGGYTF
v_call: TRBV20-1; j_call: TRBJ2-7; cdr3_aa: CSANRAGEQYF
v_call: TRBV29-1; j_call: TRBJ2-2; cdr3_aa: CSVGTGRDTGELFF
v_call: TRBV5-1; j_call: TRBJ1-2; cdr3_aa: CASSLGQGAVNYGYTF
v_call: TRBV12-3/TRBV12-4; j_call: TRBJ1-1; cdr3_aa: CASSFGLATEAFF
v_call: TRBV6-1; j_call: TRBJ1-2; cdr3_aa: CASREGGDGYTF
v_call: TRBV5-8; j_call: TRBJ2-5; cdr3_aa: CASSLGSDQETQYF
v_call: TRBV28; j_call: TRBJ1-2; cdr3_aa: CASSNGDRGYTF
v_call: TRBV10-3; j_call: TRBJ2-7; cdr3_aa: CAISESKGLGVYEQYF
v_call: TRBV7-2; j_call: TRBJ2-1; cdr3_aa: CASSRTGDPYNEQFF
v_call: TRBV28; j_call: TRBJ1-2; cdr3_aa: CASSYGERGGYTF
v_call: TRBV10-3; j_call: TRBJ2-5; cdr3_aa: CAISEGETQYF
v_call: TRBV5-5; j_call: TRBJ1-3; cdr3_aa: CASSGSRALGGNTIYF
v_call: TRBV3-1/TRBV3-2; j_call: TRBJ1-3; cdr3_aa: CASSRTGGYGNTIYF
v_call: TRBV27; j_call: TRBJ1-3; cdr3_aa: CASRDSGYSGNTIYF
v_call: TRBV9; j_call: TRBJ2-1; cdr3_aa: CASSAPRGYNEQFF
v_call: TRBV7-8; j_call: TRBJ2-7; cdr3_aa: CASSLDWGYEQYF
v_call: TRBV6-2/TRBV6-3; j_call: TRBJ1-2; cdr3_aa: CASSYGEGQLYGYTF
v_call: TRBV2; j_call: TRBJ1-5; cdr3_aa: CASSEEGNQPQHF
v_call: TRBV29-1; j_call: TRBJ2-2; cdr3_aa: CSVRTSGSTGELFF
v_call: TRBV30; j_call: TRBJ2-5; cdr3_aa: CAWSVPGASYHEETQYF
v_call: TRBV19; j_call: TRBJ2-1; cdr3_aa: CASSVPGIKYNEQFF
v_call: TRBV28; j_call: TRBJ1-1; cdr3_aa: CASRDGQGFTEAFF
v_call: TRBV6-5; j_call: TRBJ2-3; cdr3_aa: CASSNIDTQYF
v_call: TRBV27; j_call: TRBJ1-1; cdr3_aa: CASFWTWKAFF
v_call: TRBV28; j_call: TRBJ1-1; cdr3_aa: CASSRLNTEAFF
v_call: TRBV2; j_call: TRBJ2-1; cdr3_aa: CASRLGSTVNEQFF
v_call: TRBV28; j_call: TRBJ2-1; cdr3_aa: CASSRGNNEQFF
v_call: TRBV4-2; j_call: TRBJ1-4; cdr3_aa: CASSQDKAGLYVATNEKLFF
v_call: TRBV29-1; j_call: TRBJ2-1; cdr3_aa: CSSRRGGSSYNEQFF
v_call: TRBV29-1; j_call: TRBJ2-4; cdr3_aa: CSVEREGVLAKNIQYF
v_call: TRBV28; j_call: TRBJ1-1; cdr3_aa: CASSLPTGTGTEAFF
v_call: TRBV27; j_call: TRBJ2-7; cdr3_aa: CASSEPTSLTPNEQYF
v_call: TRBV7-9; j_call: TRBJ1-5; cdr3_aa: CASSPTDRGISPQHF
v_call: TRBV6-5; j_call: TRBJ2-3; cdr3_aa: CASSSGGSTDTQYF